The source of this T cell receptor (beta chain) is a study of cytomegalovirus exposure and HLA in healthy donors. On this clone itself: As yet, its antigen is unknown.

Study-wide results and limits: In an earlier analysis, about 90% or about 30%: the productive usage of most TCR beta V segments. It was shown in a later analysis that HLA-associated TCR beta chains were more clonally expanded than other, equally common chains.

In the PCR, 60 Vbeta and 13 Jbeta primers were used. Only in-frame clones appear in the TCRdb table, and some are missing; sequencing was by immunoSEQ multiplex PCR. The profile shows more than 85,000 clones, 70% to 85% of them singletons. Germline CDR1 SGHVS, CDR2 FQNEAQ. This CDR3 contains 15 residues. J was trimmed by 6 bases and V by 2 bases; bases with no gene match: 4. Sequenced sample: PBMCs. The TCR originated in a woman younger than 30 in good health and CMV-seronegative. V is TRBV7-8 and J is TRBJ2-5; 12 bases map to TRBD2. CDR3 amino acids: CASSLSSGRVKTQYF. CDR3 sequence (DNA): TGTGCCAGCAGCTTATCTAGCGGGAGGGTGAAGACCCAGTACTTC.